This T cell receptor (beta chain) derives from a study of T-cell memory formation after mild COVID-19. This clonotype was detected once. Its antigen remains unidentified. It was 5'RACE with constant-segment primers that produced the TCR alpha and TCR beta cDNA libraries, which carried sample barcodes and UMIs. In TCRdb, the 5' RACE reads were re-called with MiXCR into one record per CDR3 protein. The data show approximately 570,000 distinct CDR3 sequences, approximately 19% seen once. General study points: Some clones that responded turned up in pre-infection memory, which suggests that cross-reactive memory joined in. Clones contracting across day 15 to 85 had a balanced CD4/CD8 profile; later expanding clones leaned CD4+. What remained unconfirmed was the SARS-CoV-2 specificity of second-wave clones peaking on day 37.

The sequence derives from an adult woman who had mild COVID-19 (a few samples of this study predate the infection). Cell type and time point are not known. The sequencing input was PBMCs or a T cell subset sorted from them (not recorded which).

The CDR3 is CASSMGEANYGYTF. The CDR3 nucleotides read TGCGCCAGCAGTATGGGGGAGGCTAACTATGGCTACACCTTC. The V gene is TRBV5-1, the J gene TRBJ1-2; D might be TRBD1 (5 bases). Trimming stripped 5 bases from V and 0 bases from J, with 11 bases between. The CDR3 is 14 residues long. Germline CDR1 is SGHRS and CDR2 is YFSETQ.